One TCR beta chain is described in this entry. No antigen is known for it. This sample is drawn from a study of T cells in Graves' hyperthyroidism and ophthalmopathy. Study results and caveats: Stable hyperthyroidism and ophthalmopathy were separated using 13 V-J signatures.

There were TCR beta CDR3 regions amplified from RNA transcripts. Initially, a first-round RT-PCR of the TCR CDR3 employed the HTBI primer set. One entry per CDR3 protein results from TCRdb running MiXCR on the multiplex PCR reads. The sample carries about 620,000 distinct CDR3 sequences, roughly 17% recorded once. Trimming pared 6 bases from V and 5 bases from J, leaving 13 bases between. The CDR3 consists of 13 residues. CDR1 is SQVTM, CDR2 ANQGSEA, per germline. Source material: blood. V and J are TRBV29-1 and TRBJ1-4; D gene uncertain. The origin of this receptor is a woman aged 30 to 39 with Graves' hyperthyroidism. The CDR3 DNA reads as TGCAGCGTCTCCGGGAGTGTCAATGAAAAACTGTTTTTT. Encoded protein: CSVSGSVNEKLFF.